What follows are 17 T cell receptor beta chains derived from one specimen sequenced in a study of shared clonotypes between healthy human individuals. The naive CD8 fraction comprised CD45RO-negative cells positively selected for CCR7 and excluded terminally differentiated effector memory CD45RA+ cells. Assay: immunoSEQ multiplex PCR; the TCRdb copy retains only in-frame clones and omits some. This sample carries about 650,000 clones, roughly 95% of them seen once, and the ten largest clones take 0.11%. Input material: naive CD8+ T cells sorted from blood. Receptors were obtained from a woman in her twenties or thirties in good health.

This clone was detected only once. The J gene is TRBJ2-6, the V gene TRBV2, with a tentative D call TRBD1 (6 bases). The CDR3 is made up of 15 amino acids. Trimming shortened V by 4 bases and J by 2 bases, and 9 bases separated the two germline ends. The germline V gene has CDR1 SNHLY and CDR2 FYNNEI. The CDR3 sequence is CASSVEGAGANVLTF. CDR3 bases: TGTGCCAGCAGTGTAGAGGGGGCTGGGGCCAACGTCCTGACTTTC.

The chain recombines TRBV13 with TRBJ2-3; a possible D gene is TRBD2 (5 bases). Trimming took off 5 bases at V and 5 bases at J, with 14 bases between the two ends. Germline assignment: CDR1 PRHDT and CDR2 FYEKMQ (reference sequence). The CDR3 totals 14 residues. CDR3 nucleotide sequence: TGTGCCAGCAGCCCGCAGACTACCGGAGATACGCAGTATTTT. Protein: CASSPQTTGDTQYF.

The J gene is TRBJ1-1, the V gene TRBV11-2; 9 nucleotides match TRBD1. The junction had 9 bases not matched to a gene; V was cut back by 5 bases and J by 2 bases. Germline lookup yields CDR1 SGHAT and CDR2 FQNNGV. CDR3 length: 16 residues. CDR3 in DNA: TGTGCCAGCAGCCCCGGACAGGGGCTAATTAACACTGAAGCTTTCTTT. Translation gives CASSPGQGLINTEAFF.

In nucleotides, the CDR3 is TGTGCCAGCAGCTACACTAGCGGGAGTTCTTACGAGCAGTACTTC. It encodes CASSYTSGSSYEQYF. This rearrangement joins TRBV13 to TRBJ2-7; 11 nucleotides align to TRBD2. Germline CDR1 is PRHDT and CDR2 is FYEKMQ (reference sequence). The V segment lost 4 bases and the J segment 4 bases; nucleotides outside the gene matches: 6. The CDR3 is made up of 15 amino acids.

The V gene is TRBV6-6, the J gene TRBJ2-2, with 9 bases aligning to TRBD2. V dropped 11 bases and J dropped 6; count of bases not matched to a gene: 1. Germline assignment: CDR1 MNHNY and CDR2 SVGAGI (reference sequence). The CDR3 covers 11 residues. The CDR3 here is CAGGGAGELFF. The DNA for the CDR3 is TGTGCCGGCGGGGGGGCCGGGGAGCTGTTTTTT.

The V and J genes are TRBV11-3 and TRBJ2-2; TRBD1 matches at 10 bases. J was trimmed by 8 bases and V by 5 bases; bases with no gene match: 5. Germline V lookup: CDR1 SGHNT, CDR2 YENEEA. The CDR3 runs 14 residues. CDR3 in amino acids: CASSMTGGPGELFF. CDR3 nucleotide sequence: TGTGCCAGCAGCATGACAGGGGGCCCTGGGGAGCTGTTTTTT.

This chain connects TRBV23-1 to TRBJ1-1; TRBD1 might be the D (5 bases). TRBV23-1 is given ORF status, its function remaining uncertain. V lost 0 bases and J 6 bases, leaving 8 bases between the germline ends. This CDR3 contains 13 residues. This CDR3 reads CASSQSGQPEAFF. In DNA form, the CDR3 reads TGCGCCAGCAGTCAATCGGGGCAGCCTGAAGCTTTCTTT.

This CDR3 reads CASSEETGALYGYTF. In DNA form, the CDR3 reads TGTGCCAGCAGTGAAGAGACAGGGGCTCTCTATGGCTACACCTTC. This chain joins TRBV2 and TRBJ1-2; 8 nucleotides agree with TRBD1. The J segment lost 4 bases and the V segment lost 1 base, leaving 5 bases of the junction unmatched. This CDR3 has 15 amino acids. Germline CDR1 is SNHLY and CDR2 is FYNNEI.

This chain links TRBV13 with TRBJ2-7; possible D gene TRBD2, 5 bases. The length of the CDR3 is 14 residues. CDR1 is PRHDT and CDR2 is FYEKMQ in the germline V gene (reference sequence). V lost 4 bases to trimming and J lost 3 bases, with 13 bases between them. For the CDR3, the DNA is TGTGCCAGCAGCTCATCGACGGACTTCTACGAGCAGTACTTC. Its protein product is CASSSSTDFYEQYF.

In nucleotides, the CDR3 is TGTGCCACCCAGCTTAACACTGAAGCTTTCTTT. The encoded protein is CATQLNTEAFF. The chain couples TRBV28 to TRBJ1-1; no definite D call. Germline CDR1 and CDR2: MDHEN and SYDVKM. This CDR3 is built from 11 residues. Trimming left V 10 bases short and J 2 bases short, with 8 bases between.

The rearrangement uses TRBV15 and TRBJ1-6, with D perhaps matching TRBD1 (6 bases). Trimming removed 4 bases at V and 8 bases at J, with 12 bases between. Germline assignment: CDR1 LNHNV and CDR2 YYDKDF (reference sequence). This CDR3 comprises 14 residues. CDR3 in amino acids: CATSTRQAYSPLHF. The DNA of the CDR3 is TGTGCCACCAGCACTAGACAGGCTTATTCACCCCTCCACTTT.

The chain recombines TRBV11-2 with TRBJ2-7; 8 bases agree with TRBD1. Germline lookup yields CDR1 SGHAT and CDR2 FQNNGV. The V and J ends lost 4 bases and 4 bases, in that order; junction bases with no gene match: 6. This CDR3 is 14 amino acids long. The CDR3 DNA reads as TGTGCCAGCAGCTGGGACAGGCCGCAGTACGAGCAGTACTTC. Residues: CASSWDRPQYEQYF.

The rearrangement uses TRBV28 and TRBJ2-1; 10 bases are a match to TRBD2. CDR3 length: 13 amino acids. The germline V gene has CDR1 MDHEN and CDR2 SYDVKM. The V and J ends lost 5 bases and 6 bases, in that order; junction bases with no gene match: 1. As DNA, the CDR3 is TGTGCCAGCAGTGCTAGCGGGAGCAATGAGCAGTTCTTC. It translates to CASSASGSNEQFF.

This rearrangement joins TRBV7-8 to TRBJ2-2, with D maybe TRBD1 (5 bases). This CDR3 spans 15 amino acids. Between the trimmed V and J ends, which lost 2 bases and 2 bases, there was a span of 9 bases. CDR1 is SGHVS, CDR2 FQNEAQ, per germline. The DNA of the CDR3 is TGTGCCAGCAGCTTATTAGGGGCCAACACCGGGGAGCTGTTTTTT. Amino acids: CASSLLGANTGELFF.

J is TRBJ2-3 and V is TRBV2; possibly TRBD1 for D (5 bases). Germline CDR1 and CDR2: SNHLY and FYNNEI. The germline V and J ends were trimmed by 8 bases and 6 bases, with 12 bases remaining between them. This CDR3 is built from 12 residues. The CDR3 DNA reads TGTGCCAGCTATATCAACAGGGATACGCAGTATTTT. Translated, it gives CASYINRDTQYF.

The CDR3 sequence: CASRGGTGSYTIYF. For the CDR3, the DNA is TGTGCCAGCAGGGGTGGGACAGGGTCGTACACCATATATTTT. This rearrangement joins TRBV6-5 to TRBJ1-3; 9 bases fit TRBD1. J lost 8 bases, V lost 6 bases, and 8 bases had no gene match. CDR1 and CDR2 (germline): MNHEY, SVGAGI. The CDR3 loop spans 14 amino acids.

The gene calls are TRBV7-2 and TRBJ1-5; 7 bases agree with TRBD1. Germline lookup yields CDR1 SGHTA and CDR2 FQGNSA. With 2 bases clipped from V and 5 bases from J, the junction kept 6 bases outside the gene matches. The CDR3 extends over 15 amino acids. CDR3 loop: CASSLNRGWDQPQHF. The DNA for the CDR3 is TGTGCCAGCAGCTTAAACAGGGGATGGGATCAGCCCCAGCATTTT.